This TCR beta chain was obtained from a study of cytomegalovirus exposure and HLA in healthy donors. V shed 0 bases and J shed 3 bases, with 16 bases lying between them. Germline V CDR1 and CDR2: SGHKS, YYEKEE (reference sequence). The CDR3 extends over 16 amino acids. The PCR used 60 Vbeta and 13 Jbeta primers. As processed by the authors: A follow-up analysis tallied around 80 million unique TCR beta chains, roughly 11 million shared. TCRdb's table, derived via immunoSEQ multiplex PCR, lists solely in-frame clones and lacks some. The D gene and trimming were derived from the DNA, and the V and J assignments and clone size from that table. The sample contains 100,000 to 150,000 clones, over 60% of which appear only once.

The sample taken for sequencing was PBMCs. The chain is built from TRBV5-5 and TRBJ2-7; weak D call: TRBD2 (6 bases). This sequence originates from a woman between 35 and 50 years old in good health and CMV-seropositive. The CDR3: CASSLAQEGPIYEQYF. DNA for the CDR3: TGTGCCAGCAGCTTGGCCCAGGAGGGTCCCATCTACGAGCAGTACTTC.